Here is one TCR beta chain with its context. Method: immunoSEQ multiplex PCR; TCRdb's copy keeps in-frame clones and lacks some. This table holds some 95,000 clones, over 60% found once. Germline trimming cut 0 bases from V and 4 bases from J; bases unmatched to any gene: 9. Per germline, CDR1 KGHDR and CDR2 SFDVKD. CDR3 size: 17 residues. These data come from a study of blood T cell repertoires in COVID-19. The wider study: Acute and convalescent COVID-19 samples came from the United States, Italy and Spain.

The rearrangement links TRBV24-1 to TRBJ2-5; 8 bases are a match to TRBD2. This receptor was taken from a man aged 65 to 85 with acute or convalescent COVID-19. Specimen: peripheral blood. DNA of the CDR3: TGTGCCACCAGTGATTTGTATCGTCCCGGGGGGGGAGAGACCCAGTACTTC. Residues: CATSDLYRPGGGETQYF.